A single sample gave rise to the 8 T cell receptor beta chains below, sequenced in a study of PD-L1 blockade in urothelial cancer. TCRdb's copy holds only in-frame clones and misses some; the assay was immunoSEQ multiplex PCR. Among over 20,000 clones listed, 86% were seen once. The sample here was PBMCs, taken around atezolizumab (anti-PD-L1) treatment. The receptor set was obtained from a man aged 60 to 75 with urothelial cancer.

The chain employs TRBV6-4 and TRBJ2-3, with TRBD1 matching over 8 bases. Germline-derived CDR1 and CDR2 are MRHNA and SNTAGT. The trim removed 4 bases at V and 1 base at J, leaving 7 bases unmatched. The CDR3 loop spans 16 amino acids. The CDR3 loop reads CASSAATGGGTDTQYF. For the CDR3, the DNA is TGTGCCAGCAGTGCCGCTACAGGGGGTGGCACAGATACGCAGTATTTT.

This rearrangement joins TRBV6-5 to TRBJ1-1, with D perhaps TRBD1 (6 bases). The V gene's germline CDR1 is MNHEY and CDR2 SVGAGI. This CDR3 is 14 amino acids long. The V end was cut by 4 bases, the J end by 3 bases, with 12 bases between. This chain's CDR3 is CASSWARGHTEAFF. The CDR3 DNA follows: TGTGCCAGCAGTTGGGCCAGGGGTCACACTGAAGCTTTCTTT.

This clone came up once. The rearrangement uses TRBV11-2 and TRBJ2-5, with 7 bases fitting TRBD1. CDR3 size: 17 residues. Per the germline V gene, CDR1 is SGHAT and CDR2 is FQNNGV. Trimming took 2 bases from V and 0 from J; bases not matched to a gene: 9. CDR3: CASSLPPGTVYQETQYF. In DNA form, the CDR3 reads TGTGCCAGCAGCTTACCCCCCGGGACAGTGTACCAAGAGACCCAGTACTTC.

CDR3 nucleotide sequence: TGTGCCACCACAAGGCGGGAGTCCTACAATGAGCAGTTCTTC. It codes for CATTRRESYNEQFF. J is TRBJ2-1 and V is TRBV9; 7 bases align to TRBD2. Germline V gene data show CDR1 as SGDLS and CDR2 as YYNGEE. The CDR3 length is 14 residues. V shed 9 bases and J 1 base; nucleotides not matched to a gene: 7.

The rearrangement uses TRBV11-3 and TRBJ2-7; 7 bases agree with TRBD1. There are 13 residues in the CDR3. Per germline, CDR1 SGHNT and CDR2 YENEEA. Trimming removed 5 bases from V and 1 base from J; junction bases left unmatched: 2. The CDR3 spells CASSVGQSYEQYF. For the CDR3, the DNA is TGTGCCAGCAGCGTGGGACAGTCCTACGAGCAGTACTTC.

V usage is TRBV5-1 and J usage is TRBJ2-1, with TRBD1 matching 8 bases. The CDR3 has 13 amino acids. After removal of 0 bases from V and 15 bases from J, the junction contained 8 bases not matched to a gene. Germline V lookup: CDR1 SGHRS, CDR2 YFSETQ. CDR3 protein: CASSLVDRGNRFF. The CDR3 DNA is TGCGCCAGCAGCTTGGTAGACAGGGGTAATCGGTTCTTC.

The chain employs TRBV14 and TRBJ1-1; D is ambiguous. CDR1 is SGHDN and CDR2 is FVKESK in the germline V gene. The CDR3 runs to 13 residues. The V end lost 4 bases, the J end lost 3 bases, and 9 bases lay between the germline ends. The CDR3 region is CASSLGPDTEAFF. CDR3 DNA sequence: TGTGCCAGCAGCCTCGGTCCCGACACTGAAGCTTTCTTT.

The V call is TRBV13, the J call TRBJ2-7; 10 bases agree with TRBD2. This CDR3 is built from 15 residues. CDR1 and CDR2 from the germline V gene are PRHDT and FYEKMQ (reference sequence). Germline trimming cut 0 bases from V and 6 bases from J; bases unmatched to any gene: 5. CDR3 nucleotides: TGTGCCAGCAGCTTAGGGGCGCTAGCGGGAGCCGAGCAGTACTTC. This translates into CASSLGALAGAEQYF.